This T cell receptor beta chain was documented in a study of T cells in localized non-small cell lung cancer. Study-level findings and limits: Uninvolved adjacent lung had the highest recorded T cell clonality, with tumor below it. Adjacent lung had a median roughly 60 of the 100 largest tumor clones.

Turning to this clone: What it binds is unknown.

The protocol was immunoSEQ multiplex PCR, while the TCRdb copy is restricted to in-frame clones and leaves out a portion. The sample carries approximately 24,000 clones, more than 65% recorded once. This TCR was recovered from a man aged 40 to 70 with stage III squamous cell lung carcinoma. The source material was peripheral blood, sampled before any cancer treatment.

The CDR3 DNA is TGTGCCAGTAGTATTATCGGGGGCGGTCCCTACGAGCAGTACTTC. This codes for CASSIIGGGPYEQYF. This chain links TRBV19 with TRBJ2-7; D might be TRBD1 or TRBD2, each matching 6 bases. Germline V CDR1 and CDR2: LNHDA, SQIVND (reference sequence). This CDR3 has 15 amino acids. Trimming pared 3 bases from V and 2 bases from J, leaving 14 bases between. The variable domain in full, completed from reference TRBV19 and TRBJ2-7, reads DGGITQSPKYLFRKEGQNVTLSCEQNLNHDAMYWYRQDPGQGLRLIYYSQIVNDFQKGDIAEGYSVSREKKESFPLTVTSAQKNPTAFYLCASSIIGGGPYEQYFGPGTRLTVT.